The entry below gives a single T cell receptor beta chain sequence along with its context. Its antigen is not known. Positive CCR7 selection of CD45RO-negative cells yielded the naive CD8 cells, and terminally differentiated effector memory CD45RA+ cells were excluded. There are 18 residues in the CDR3. This entry is derived from a study of shared clonotypes between healthy human individuals. Clones were read by immunoSEQ multiplex PCR, and TCRdb kept only the in-frame ones, dropping some. Among about 2.1 million clones listed, approximately 94% were seen once. Regarding the study as a whole: Clonotypes that were shared across four donors made up around 5% of naive CD4 clonotypes. Non-shared clonotypes showed lower generation probabilities than clonotypes common to all four donors. Clonotype sharing among donors, it was expected, would be affected by sequencing depth. Among the subsets, naive ones generally showed larger estimated richness than memory ones.

Sequencing was done on a sample of naive CD8+ T cells from PBMCs. This TCR came from a man aged 18 to 30 in good health. Some clones in this sample may be carry-over from other donors' samples. The rearrangement uses TRBV21-1 and TRBJ2-7. TRBV21-1 is labeled a pseudogene. As DNA, the CDR3 is TGTGCCAGCAGCCTGTGGGGACCACCAATTATAAGAGGCTACGAGCAGTACTTC. Its translation: CASSLWGPPIIRGYEQYF.